The 23 T cell receptor beta chains below were found in one sample sequenced in a study of blood T cell repertoires in COVID-19 (dated by TCRdb to 2018 to 2020). Library construction relied on the immunoSEQ multiplex PCR assay. TCRdb holds this immuneACCESS table with in-frame rearrangements only. Some clones are missing; in checked studies, unresolved V genes explain under half, and the rest has no known cause. The sample table lists fewer than 250,000 clones, 85% of them with a count of one. The ten largest account for around 6.4% of the sample. Sequencing was done on a sample of peripheral blood. Every receptor here comes from a woman aged 60-75 years with active or convalescent COVID-19.

The gene calls are TRBV6-5 and TRBJ1-3; no clear D. V was pared by 7 bases and J by 4 bases, with 11 bases between. CDR3 length equals 13 residues. CDR1 and CDR2 (germline): MNHEY, SVGAGI. CDR3: CASTASGGNTIYF. CDR3 nucleotide sequence: TGTGCCAGCACAGCCTCGGGAGGAAACACCATATATTTT.

This clone showed up just a few times. The chain employs TRBV7-2 and TRBJ1-6; tentatively, D is TRBD1 (5 bases). CDR1 is SGHTA, CDR2 FQGNSA, per germline. The V gene lost 7 bases and the J gene lost 12 bases, with 16 bases spanning the gap. The CDR3 is 13 residues long. The CDR3 here is CASNQGGPEPLHF. The CDR3, as DNA: TGTGCCAGCAACCAGGGAGGTCCCGAACCCCTCCACTTT.

This clone was counted a single time. The gene calls are TRBV6-5 and TRBJ2-1; 8 positions match TRBD1. CDR3 size: 14 residues. The germline gives CDR1 MNHEY, CDR2 SVGAGI. V gave up 5 bases and J gave up 5 bases; unmatched junction bases: 5. The chain's CDR3 is CASSRGQGNNEQFF. CDR3 in DNA: TGTGCCAGCAGTCGAGGACAGGGCAACAATGAGCAGTTCTTC.

The chain links TRBV21-1 to TRBJ1-6; TRBD1 was called by the table and not checked on the DNA. TRBV21-1 is a recognized pseudogene. The CDR3 runs to 18 residues. CDR3: CASSKENGMRQNNSPLHF. The CDR3 coding sequence is TGTGCCAGCAGCAAAGAGAACGGTATGAGACAGAATAATTCACCCCTCCACTTT.

CDR3 amino acids: CASRGTSARNEQFF. For the CDR3, the DNA is TGTGCCAGCAGGGGGACTAGCGCCCGCAATGAGCAGTTCTTC. The V and J genes are TRBV25-1 and TRBJ2-1; TRBD2 aligns across 10 bases. Germline values: CDR1 MGHDK, CDR2 SYGVNS. The CDR3 sequence is 14 residues long. V dropped 6 bases and J dropped 6; count of bases not matched to a gene: 5.

This clone was counted a single time. V usage is TRBV11-3 and J usage is TRBJ2-1; D unresolved. Trimming took off 1 base at V and 1 base at J, with 11 bases between the two ends. The germline V gene encodes CDR1 SGHNT and CDR2 YENEEA. The CDR3 loop spans 16 amino acids. The CDR3 loop reads CASSLGSQISYNEQFF. CDR3 sequence (DNA): TGTGCCAGCAGCTTAGGGTCCCAGATTTCCTACAATGAGCAGTTCTTC.

The rearrangement joins TRBV6-5 to TRBJ1-4; TRBD1 agrees at 9 bases. The ends lost 6 bases at V and 6 bases at J; junction bases unmatched: 5. Germline lookup yields CDR1 MNHEY and CDR2 SVGAGI. This CDR3 is built from 14 residues. CDR3 DNA sequence: TGTGCCAGCAGCGCACAGGGGGCAGATGAAAAACTGTTTTTT. Protein: CASSAQGADEKLFF.

This sequence joins TRBV5-6 and TRBJ1-6; no clear D gene. Trimming left V 1 base short and J 2 bases short, with 4 bases between. This CDR3 spans 14 amino acids. The germline gives CDR1 SGHDT, CDR2 YYEEEE. CDR3 loop: CASSLTAYNSPLHF. CDR3 in DNA: TGTGCCAGCAGCTTGACAGCCTATAATTCACCCCTCCACTTT.

V usage is TRBV6-1 and J usage is TRBJ2-1, with 11 bases lining up with TRBD2. Germline V gives CDR1 MNHNS, CDR2 SASEGT. J lost 8 bases, V lost 2 bases, and 5 bases had no gene match. The length of the CDR3 is 15 residues. CDR3 sequence reads: CASSEPSGGKDEQFF. The DNA of the CDR3 is TGTGCCAGCAGTGAACCTAGCGGGGGGAAGGATGAGCAGTTCTTC.

The chain couples TRBV6-5 to TRBJ2-1; 8 positions match TRBD1. The CDR3 has 14 amino acids. Trimming removed 2 bases from V and 9 bases from J; junction bases left unmatched: 6. Germline V lookup: CDR1 MNHEY, CDR2 SVGAGI. CDR3 nucleotide sequence: TGTGCCAGCAGTTACACCGGGACAGGTGGTGAGCAGTTCTTC. This gives the protein CASSYTGTGGEQFF.

CDR3 DNA sequence: TGCGCCAGCAGCCCAGGGGGCTCATATAGCAATCAGCCCCAGCATTTT. Its protein product is CASSPGGSYSNQPQHF. The genes are TRBV5-1 and TRBJ1-5; 8 nucleotides line up with TRBD1. Per the germline V gene, CDR1 is SGHRS and CDR2 is YFSETQ. V gave up 4 bases and J gave up 0 bases; unmatched junction bases: 6. This CDR3 region has 16 residues.

The rearrangement uses TRBV3-1 (or the pseudogene TRBV3-2) and TRBJ1-1; 11 bases are a match to TRBD1. CDR1 and CDR2 from the germline V gene are LGHDT and YNNKEL (reference sequence). Trimming cost V 5 bases and J 0 bases; bases outside gene matches: 2. This CDR3 is 15 amino acids long. CDR3 sequence (DNA): TGTGCCAGCAGCTTGGACAGGGGGCTGAACACTGAAGCTTTCTTT. Translating gives CASSLDRGLNTEAFF.

The rearrangement links TRBV5-5 to TRBJ2-7; 11 positions agree with TRBD2. The V gene end was trimmed by 4 bases and the J gene end by 7 bases; junction bases not matched to a gene: 16. CDR1 is SGHKS, CDR2 YYEKEE, per germline (reference sequence). The CDR3 loop spans 17 amino acids. CDR3 bases: TGTGCCAGCAGCCCCGGGCTAGCGGGAGGCTCCCTCCTGGAGCAGTACTTC. This translates into CASSPGLAGGSLLEQYF.

The V call is TRBV4-2, the J call TRBJ2-2, with 7 nucleotides matching TRBD1. Trimming at V came to 0 bases and at J to 3 bases, leaving 4 bases not matched to a gene. Germline assignment: CDR1 LGHNA and CDR2 YNFKEQ. This CDR3 spans 16 amino acids. CDR3 sequence reads: CASSQDLGTDTGELFF. CDR3 coding DNA: TGTGCCAGCAGCCAAGATCTGGGGACAGACACCGGGGAGCTGTTTTTT.

V usage is TRBV11-2 and J usage is TRBJ2-7; maybe TRBD1 (5 bases). Trimming pared 2 bases from V and 5 bases from J, leaving 13 bases between. The CDR3 loop spans 14 amino acids. Looked up from germline, CDR1 is SGHAT and CDR2 is FQNNGV. The CDR3 DNA reads TGTGCCAGCAGCTTAAGCCAGGGAACTCACGAGCAGTACGTC. Encoded protein: CASSLSQGTHEQYV.

This clone occurred a few times. This sequence joins TRBV6-5 and TRBJ1-5; 7 positions match TRBD1. The CDR3 spans 14 residues. In germline, CDR1 is MNHEY, CDR2 SVGAGI. V dropped 6 bases and J dropped 6; count of bases not matched to a gene: 8. In DNA form, the CDR3 reads TGTGCCAGCAGGGAGACAGGGTCGGTTCAGCCCCAGCATTTT. Protein product: CASRETGSVQPQHF.

The chain recombines TRBV6-5 with TRBJ1-3; D is uncertain. CDR3 length equals 14 residues. Germline V gene sequence: CDR1 MNHEY, CDR2 SVGAGI. Trimming left V 3 bases short and J 0 bases short, with 6 bases between. CDR3 in DNA: TGTGCCAGCAGTTATGCCAGCTCTGGAAACACCATATATTTT. The encoded protein is CASSYASSGNTIYF.

V is TRBV9 and J is TRBJ2-7, with 7 positions matching TRBD2. CDR1 and CDR2 from the germline V gene are SGDLS and YYNGEE. V lost 2 bases, J lost 0 bases, and 5 bases stayed unmatched. The CDR3 spans 15 residues. In DNA form, the CDR3 reads TGTGCCAGCAGCGTGGGGACTATCGACTCCTACGAGCAGTACTTC. Residues: CASSVGTIDSYEQYF.

The CDR3 sequence: CASSPPGGRFDEQFF. The CDR3 nucleotides are TGCGCCAGCAGCCCCCCGGGCGGGAGATTCGATGAGCAGTTCTTC. The rearrangement links TRBV5-1 to TRBJ2-1; 7 bases are a match to TRBD2. The CDR3 is made up of 15 amino acids. V was clipped by 4 bases and J by 8 bases; unmatched bases: 12. Germline CDR1 SGHRS, CDR2 YFSETQ.

This clone was recorded once. The chain is built from TRBV2 and TRBJ1-1, with D maybe TRBD1 (6 bases). This CDR3 is built from 13 residues. V was shortened by 7 bases and J by 10 bases, with 19 bases between the two germline ends. Germline V gives CDR1 SNHLY, CDR2 FYNNEI. CDR3 nucleotides: TGTGCCAGCACCTCGGGGGGCCTGGAGATAGCTTTCTTT. It encodes CASTSGGLEIAFF.

In its sample, this clone was seen a few times. The chain has TRBV6-1 and TRBJ1-1; a weak D match, TRBD1 (5 bases). The germline V gene encodes CDR1 MNHNS and CDR2 SASEGT. The CDR3 runs to 15 residues. V lost 1 base to trimming and J lost 10 bases, with 19 bases between them. The CDR3 DNA sequence: TGTGCCAGCAGTGAAGAACGGAGGGACCCGAATAGAGCTTTCTTT. Amino acids: CASSEERRDPNRAFF.

The CDR3 protein is CASSPSQRGEQYF. CDR3 coding DNA: TGTGCCAGCAGCCCCAGCCAGCGGGGAGAGCAGTACTTC. V is TRBV9 and J is TRBJ2-7, with TRBD2 matching over 7 bases. This CDR3 is 13 amino acids long. The trim removed 4 bases at V and 7 bases at J, leaving 8 bases unmatched. Germline assignment: CDR1 SGDLS and CDR2 YYNGEE. The full variable domain, in which reference TRBV9 and TRBJ2-7 provide the parts outside the CDR3, is DSGVTQTPKHLITATGQRVTLRCSPRSGDLSVYWYQQSLDQGLQFLIQYYNGEERAKGNILERFSAQQFPDLHSELNLSSLELGDSALYFCASSPSQRGEQYFGPGTRLTVT.

In its sample, this clone was seen once. CDR3 amino acids: CASSPTTRYNEQFF. CDR3 coding DNA: TGCGCCAGCAGCCCAACGACACGATACAATGAGCAGTTCTTC. This chain connects TRBV5-1 to TRBJ2-1; D is ambiguous. This CDR3 comprises 14 residues. V lost 4 bases and J lost 4, with 12 bases in between. Germline lookup yields CDR1 SGHRS and CDR2 YFSETQ.